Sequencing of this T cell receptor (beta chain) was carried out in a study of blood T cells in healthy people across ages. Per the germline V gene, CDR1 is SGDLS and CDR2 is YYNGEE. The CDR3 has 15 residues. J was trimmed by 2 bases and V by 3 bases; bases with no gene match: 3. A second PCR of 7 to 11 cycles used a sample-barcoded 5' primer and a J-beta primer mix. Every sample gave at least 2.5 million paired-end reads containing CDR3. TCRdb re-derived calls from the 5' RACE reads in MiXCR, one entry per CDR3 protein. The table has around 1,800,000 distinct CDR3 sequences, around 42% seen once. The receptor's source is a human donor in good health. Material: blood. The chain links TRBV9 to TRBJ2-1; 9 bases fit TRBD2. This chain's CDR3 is CASSAGTSPYNEQFF. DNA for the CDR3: TGTGCCAGCAGCGCCGGGACTAGCCCCTACAATGAGCAGTTCTTC.